This T cell receptor (beta chain) was retrieved from a study of cytomegalovirus exposure and HLA in healthy donors. Study-level points and caveats: Reports described diagnosis of cytomegalovirus status by the classifier as highly specific and sensitive.

PCR employed 60 Vbeta and 13 Jbeta primers. The protocol was immunoSEQ multiplex PCR, while the TCRdb copy is restricted to in-frame clones and leaves out a portion. The sample shows some 190,000 clones, 80% of them seen only once. With respect to this clone: Its antigen is currently unknown.

Germline CDR1 MDHEN, CDR2 SYDVKM. The CDR3 loop spans 13 amino acids. Trimming removed 6 bases at V and 4 bases at J, with 12 bases between. The V gene is TRBV28, the J gene TRBJ1-2; TRBD1 might be the D (5 bases). The clonotype comes from a woman younger than 45 in good health and CMV-seronegative. Sequencing was performed on PBMCs. The CDR3: CASRVGDSYGYTF. DNA of the CDR3: TGTGCCAGCAGAGTAGGGGACTCCTATGGCTACACCTTC.